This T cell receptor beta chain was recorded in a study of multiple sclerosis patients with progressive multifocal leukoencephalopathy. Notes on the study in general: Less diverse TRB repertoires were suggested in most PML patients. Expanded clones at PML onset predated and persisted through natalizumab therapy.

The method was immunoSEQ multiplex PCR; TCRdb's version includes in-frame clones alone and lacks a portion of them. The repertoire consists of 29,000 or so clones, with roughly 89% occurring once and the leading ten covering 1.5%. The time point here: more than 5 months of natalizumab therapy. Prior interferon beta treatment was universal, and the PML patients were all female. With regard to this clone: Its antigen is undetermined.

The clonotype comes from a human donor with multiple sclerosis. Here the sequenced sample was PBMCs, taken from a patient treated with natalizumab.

The CDR3 loop reads CASSKLAVGTDTQYF. Here the CDR3 DNA reads TGTGCCAGCAGCAAACTAGCGGTTGGGACAGATACGCAGTATTTT. This sequence joins TRBV28 and TRBJ2-3; 8 bases are shared with TRBD2. After removal of 6 bases from V and 3 bases from J, the junction contained 8 bases not matched to a gene. CDR3 length equals 15 residues. Germline V gene data show CDR1 as MDHEN and CDR2 as SYDVKM.